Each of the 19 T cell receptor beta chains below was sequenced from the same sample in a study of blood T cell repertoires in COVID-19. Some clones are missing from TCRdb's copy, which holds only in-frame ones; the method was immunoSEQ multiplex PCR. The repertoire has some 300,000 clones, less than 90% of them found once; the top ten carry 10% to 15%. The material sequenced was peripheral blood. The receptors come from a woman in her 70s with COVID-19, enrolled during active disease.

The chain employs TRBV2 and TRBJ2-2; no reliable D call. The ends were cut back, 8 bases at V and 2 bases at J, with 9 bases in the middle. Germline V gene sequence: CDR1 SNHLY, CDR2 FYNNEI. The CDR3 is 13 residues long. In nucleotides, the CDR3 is TGTGCCAGCGCGCGAGCTAACACCGGGGAGCTGTTTTTT. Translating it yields CASARANTGELFF.

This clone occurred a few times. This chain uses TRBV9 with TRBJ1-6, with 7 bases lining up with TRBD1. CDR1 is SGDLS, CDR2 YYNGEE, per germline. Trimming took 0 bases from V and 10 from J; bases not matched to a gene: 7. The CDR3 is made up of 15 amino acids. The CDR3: CASSVVWTGESPLHF. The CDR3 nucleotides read TGTGCCAGCAGCGTAGTGTGGACAGGAGAGTCACCCCTCCACTTT.

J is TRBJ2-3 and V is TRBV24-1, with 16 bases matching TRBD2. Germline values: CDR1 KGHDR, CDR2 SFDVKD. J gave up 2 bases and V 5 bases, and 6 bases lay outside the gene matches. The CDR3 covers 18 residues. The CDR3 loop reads CATSGGLAGGPDTDTQYF. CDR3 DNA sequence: TGTGCCACCAGTGGGGGACTAGCGGGGGGGCCTGACACAGATACGCAGTATTTT.

CDR3 sequence (DNA): TGTGCCAGCAGTTTATCGGGTGGGGGCTACACCTTC. Translating gives CASSLSGGGYTF. This chain uses TRBV12-3 or TRBV12-4 with TRBJ1-2, with no clear D. Trimming stripped 2 bases from V and 8 bases from J, with 9 bases between. The CDR3 runs to 12 residues.

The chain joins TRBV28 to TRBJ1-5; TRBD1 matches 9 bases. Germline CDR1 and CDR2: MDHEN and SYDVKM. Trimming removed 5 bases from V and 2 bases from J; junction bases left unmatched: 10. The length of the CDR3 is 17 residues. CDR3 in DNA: TGTGCCAGCAGTCCCGGGACAGGGAATGAGGGCAATCAGCCCCAGCATTTT. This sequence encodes CASSPGTGNEGNQPQHF.

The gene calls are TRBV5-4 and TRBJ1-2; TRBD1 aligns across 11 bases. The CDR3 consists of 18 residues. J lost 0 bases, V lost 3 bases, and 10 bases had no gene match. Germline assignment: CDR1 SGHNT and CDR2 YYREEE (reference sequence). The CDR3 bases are TGTGCCAGCAGCTCCCCGGGACAGGGGGTTGGTTCTAACTATGGCTACACCTTC. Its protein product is CASSSPGQGVGSNYGYTF.

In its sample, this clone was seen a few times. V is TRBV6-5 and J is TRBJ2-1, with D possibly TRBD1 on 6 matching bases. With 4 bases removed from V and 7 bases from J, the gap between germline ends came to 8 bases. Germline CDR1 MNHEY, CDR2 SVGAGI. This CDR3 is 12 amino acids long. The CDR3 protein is CASSLQGNEQFF. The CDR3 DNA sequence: TGTGCCAGCAGTTTACAGGGAAATGAGCAGTTCTTC.

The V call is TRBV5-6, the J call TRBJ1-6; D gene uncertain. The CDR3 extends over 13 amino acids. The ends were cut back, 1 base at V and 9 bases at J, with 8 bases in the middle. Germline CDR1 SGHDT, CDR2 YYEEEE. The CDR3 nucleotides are TGTGCCAGCAGCTTGACCCCGGTTTCACCCCTCCACTTT. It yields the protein CASSLTPVSPLHF.

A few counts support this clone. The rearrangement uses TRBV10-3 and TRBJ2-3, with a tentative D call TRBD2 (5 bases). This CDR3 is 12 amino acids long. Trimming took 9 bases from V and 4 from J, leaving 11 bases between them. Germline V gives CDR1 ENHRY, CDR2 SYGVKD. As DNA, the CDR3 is TGTGCCATAGGTACTAGTGCAGATACGCAGTATTTT. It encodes CAIGTSADTQYF.

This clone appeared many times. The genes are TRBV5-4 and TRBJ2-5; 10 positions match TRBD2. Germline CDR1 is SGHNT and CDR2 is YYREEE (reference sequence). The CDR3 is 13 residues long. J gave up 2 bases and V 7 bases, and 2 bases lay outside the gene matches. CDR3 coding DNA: TGTGCCAGCGGAGCGGGGGGGCAAGAGACCCAGTACTTC. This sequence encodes CASGAGGQETQYF.

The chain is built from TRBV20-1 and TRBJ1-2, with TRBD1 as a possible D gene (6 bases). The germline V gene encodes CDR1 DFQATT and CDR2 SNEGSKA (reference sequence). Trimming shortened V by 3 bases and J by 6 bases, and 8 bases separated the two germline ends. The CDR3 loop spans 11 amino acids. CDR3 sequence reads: CSASRGHGYTF. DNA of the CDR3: TGCAGTGCTAGCAGGGGTCATGGCTACACCTTC.

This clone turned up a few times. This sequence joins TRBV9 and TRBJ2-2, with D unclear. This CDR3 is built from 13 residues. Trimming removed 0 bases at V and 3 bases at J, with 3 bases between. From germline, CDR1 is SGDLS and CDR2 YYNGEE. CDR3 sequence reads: CASSVADTGELFF. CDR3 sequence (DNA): TGTGCCAGCAGCGTAGCGGACACCGGGGAGCTGTTTTTT.

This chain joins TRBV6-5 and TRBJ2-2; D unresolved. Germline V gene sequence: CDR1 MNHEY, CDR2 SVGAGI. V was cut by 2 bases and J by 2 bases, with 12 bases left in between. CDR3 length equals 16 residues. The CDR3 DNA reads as TGTGCCAGCAGTTACGCAAGCGACGGCAACACCGGGGAGCTGTTTTTT. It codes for CASSYASDGNTGELFF.

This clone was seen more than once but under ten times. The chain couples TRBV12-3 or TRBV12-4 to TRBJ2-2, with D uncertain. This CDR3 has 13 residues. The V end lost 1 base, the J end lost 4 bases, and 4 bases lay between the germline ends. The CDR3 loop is CASSLGATGELFF. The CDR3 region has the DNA TGTGCCAGCAGTTTAGGGGCCACCGGGGAGCTGTTTTTT.

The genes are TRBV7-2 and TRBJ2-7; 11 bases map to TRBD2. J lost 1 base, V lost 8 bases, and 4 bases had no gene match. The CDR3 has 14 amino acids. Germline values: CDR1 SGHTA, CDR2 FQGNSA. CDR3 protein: CASSRTSGSYEQYF. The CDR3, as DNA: TGTGCCAGCTCGCGGACTAGCGGGTCCTACGAGCAGTACTTC.

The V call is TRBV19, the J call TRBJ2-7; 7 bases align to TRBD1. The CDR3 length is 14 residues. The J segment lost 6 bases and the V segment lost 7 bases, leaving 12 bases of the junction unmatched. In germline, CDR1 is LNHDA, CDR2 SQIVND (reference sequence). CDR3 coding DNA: TGTGCCAGTACCAAGGGGGCCCAGGGGTCCGAGCAGTACTTC. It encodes CASTKGAQGSEQYF.

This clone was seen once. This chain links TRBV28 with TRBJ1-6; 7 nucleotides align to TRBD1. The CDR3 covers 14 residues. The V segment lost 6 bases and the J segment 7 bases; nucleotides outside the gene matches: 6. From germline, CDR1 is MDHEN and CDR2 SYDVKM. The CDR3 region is CASRPGQWNSPLHF. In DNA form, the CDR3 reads TGTGCCAGCAGGCCGGGACAGTGGAATTCACCCCTCCACTTT. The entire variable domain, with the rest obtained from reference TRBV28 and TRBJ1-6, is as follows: DVKVTQSSRYLVKRTGEKVFLECVQDMDHENMFWYRQDPGLGLRLIYFSYDVKMKEKGDIPEGYSVSREKKERFSLILESASTNQTSMYLCASRPGQWNSPLHFGNGTRLTVT.

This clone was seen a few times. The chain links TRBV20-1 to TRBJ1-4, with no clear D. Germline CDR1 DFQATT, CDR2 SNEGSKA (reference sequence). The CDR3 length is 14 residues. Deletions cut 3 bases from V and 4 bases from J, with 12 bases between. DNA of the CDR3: TGCAGTGCTAGTGGAGGAATTAATAATGAAAAACTGTTTTTT. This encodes CSASGGINNEKLFF.

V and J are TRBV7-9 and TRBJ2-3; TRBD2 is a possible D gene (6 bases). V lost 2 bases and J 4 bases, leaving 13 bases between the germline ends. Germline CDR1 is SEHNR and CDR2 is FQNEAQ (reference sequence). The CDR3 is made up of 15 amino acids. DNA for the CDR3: TGTGCCAGCAGCTTATACGGCGCGGGGCCAGATACGCAGTATTTT. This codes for CASSLYGAGPDTQYF.